This T cell receptor (beta chain) was retrieved from a study of CD8 T cells in ankylosing spondylitis. The germline V and J ends were trimmed by 2 bases and 10 bases, with 12 bases remaining between them. The germline V gene has CDR1 MNHEY and CDR2 SVGAGI. The CDR3 is 14 amino acids. The study's findings and limits: As reported, disease-linked clones showed significant enrichment in matched ankylosing spondylitis synovial fluid. A motif in TCR beta, a set of seven to nine highly homologous variants, appeared characteristic of ankylosing spondylitis blood. Past studies reported some motif variants in reactive arthritis synovial fluid and blood.

Researchers built TCR beta libraries using quantitative 5'-RACE with molecular barcodes. Each CDR3 protein is one row after TCRdb ran MiXCR on the 5' RACE reads. The profile shows roughly 450,000 distinct CDR3 sequences, more than 25% of them singletons. This clonotype was seen a few times. As yet, its antigen is unknown. Sequencing used blood, either unsorted or a sorted T cell fraction (not recorded which). The V and J genes are TRBV6-5 and TRBJ1-6, with D possibly being TRBD1 (6 bases). The sequence derives from a male donor with ankylosing spondylitis. CDR3 in amino acids: CASSYEDSKSPLHF. DNA of the CDR3: TGTGCCAGCAGTTACGAGGACAGCAAGTCACCCCTCCACTTT.